Following are 5 T cell receptor beta chains from one sample sequenced in a study of blood T cells in healthy people across ages. Next came a second PCR, run for about 6 to 12 cycles, which used a sample-barcoded 5' primer along with a J-beta primer mix. TCRdb used MiXCR to reprocess the 5' RACE reads, holding one entry per CDR3 protein. The data contain around 500,000 distinct CDR3 sequences, around half of them singletons. The sequenced material came from blood. The receptors shown here come from a man older than 75 in good health.

This clonotype was counted a few times. The chain uses TRBV25-1 and TRBJ2-7; D is ambiguous. The CDR3 totals 12 residues. Germline values: CDR1 MGHDK, CDR2 SYGVNS. V lost 5 bases and J lost 2, with 7 bases in between. CDR3 region: CASSSRTYEQYF. CDR3 sequence (DNA): TGTGCCAGCAGTTCCCGCACCTACGAGCAGTACTTC.

This clonotype was found a few times. The chain recombines TRBV9 with TRBJ1-1; D gene uncertain. Germline-derived CDR1 and CDR2 are SGDLS and YYNGEE. This CDR3 spans 12 amino acids. V shed 0 bases and J shed 3 bases, with 3 bases lying between them. CDR3 protein: CASSVGDTEAFF. CDR3 nucleotide sequence: TGTGCCAGCAGCGTAGGGGACACTGAAGCTTTCTTT.

The CDR3 nucleotides are TGTGCCAGCAGTGGCCGGGACAACCAAGAGACCCAGTTCTTC. It yields the protein CASSGRDNQETQFF. This chain links TRBV2 with TRBJ2-5, with a possible D match to TRBD1 (6 bases). The closer fit of TRBJ2-1 to the DNA end suggests the J call may be wrong. The V gene's germline CDR1 is SNHLY and CDR2 FYNNEI. CDR3 length equals 14 residues.

For the CDR3, the DNA is TGTGCCACCAGGGACGGCCCCCACAATGAGCAGTTCTTC. Its translation is CATRDGPHNEQFF. The V gene is TRBV7-2, the J gene TRBJ2-1; tentatively, D is TRBD1 or TRBD2 (5 bases each). The CDR3 totals 13 residues. The V end lost 10 bases, the J end lost 5 bases, and 15 bases lay between the germline ends. The V gene's germline CDR1 is SGHTA and CDR2 FQGNSA.

This sequence joins TRBV27 and TRBJ2-4; 9 positions match TRBD2. The CDR3 has 15 amino acids. Germline V lookup: CDR1 MNHEY, CDR2 SMNVEV (reference sequence). V shed 8 bases, J shed 5 bases, and the junction held 10 bases outside the gene matches. The CDR3 sequence is CASQSSGVGQNIQYF. For the CDR3, the DNA is TGTGCCAGCCAATCTAGCGGGGTTGGTCAAAACATTCAGTACTTC.